A single sample is the source of the 32 T cell receptor beta chains below, sequenced in a study of blood T cell repertoires in COVID-19. Clones were read by immunoSEQ multiplex PCR, and TCRdb kept only the in-frame ones, dropping some. This table has 300,000 to 400,000 clones, 75% to 85% appearing once. Material for sequencing was peripheral blood. The receptors derive from a human donor in a cohort sampled during active COVID-19.

The V gene is TRBV7-3, the J gene TRBJ2-1; 7 bases are shared with TRBD2. V was clipped by 0 bases and J by 6 bases; unmatched bases: 5. The CDR3 runs 15 residues. The germline CDR1 and CDR2 sequences are SGHTA and FQGTGA. The CDR3 here is CASSLTGTTGNEQFF. CDR3 nucleotides: TGTGCCAGCAGCTTAACCGGGACTACAGGCAATGAGCAGTTCTTC.

CDR3 residues: CAWSVWGEGAGANVLTF. The CDR3 DNA sequence: TGTGCCTGGAGTGTCTGGGGTGAAGGGGCTGGGGCCAACGTCCTGACTTTC. J is TRBJ2-6 and V is TRBV30; possibly TRBD1 for D (5 bases). The germline gives CDR1 GTSNPN, CDR2 SVGIG (reference sequence). The CDR3 consists of 17 residues. Trimming took off 0 bases at V and 2 bases at J, with 14 bases between the two ends.

This chain links TRBV7-2 with TRBJ1-2; 11 nucleotides agree with TRBD1. J lost 7 bases, V lost 4 bases, and 8 bases had no gene match. Germline-derived CDR1 and CDR2 are SGHTA and FQGNSA. The CDR3 loop spans 15 amino acids. CDR3 DNA: TGTGCCAGCAGCTGGACAGGGGGCATAGACTCTGGCTACACCTTC. Its translation is CASSWTGGIDSGYTF. Based on the CDR3 plus reference TRBV7-2 and TRBJ1-2, the full variable domain is GAGVSQSPSNKVTEKGKDVELRCDPISGHTALYWYRQSLGQGLEFLIYFQGNSAPDKSGLPSDRFSAERTGGSVSTLTIQRTQQEDSAVYLCASSWTGGIDSGYTFGSGTRLTVV.

The CDR3 sequence is CASKGGFPTEAFF. CDR3 coding DNA: TGCGCCAGTAAAGGGGGCTTCCCCACTGAAGCTTTCTTT. The J gene is TRBJ1-1, the V gene TRBV5-1; 7 nucleotides line up with TRBD1. The trim removed 8 bases at V and 4 bases at J, leaving 8 bases unmatched. Germline V gives CDR1 SGHRS, CDR2 YFSETQ. The CDR3 runs 13 residues.

Concerning this clone: At the DNA level, this CDR3 is encoded by other sequences in the same sample as well. This chain's CDR3 is CASSLGTGGNEQFF. The CDR3 DNA sequence: TGCGCCAGCAGCTTGGGGACGGGGGGCAATGAGCAGTTCTTC. The genes are TRBV5-1 and TRBJ2-1; TRBD2 aligns across 7 bases. Germline V gives CDR1 SGHRS, CDR2 YFSETQ. Trimming took 0 bases from V and 6 from J; bases not matched to a gene: 3. This CDR3 has 14 residues.

The gene calls are TRBV9 and TRBJ1-3; unclear D gene. CDR3 length: 19 residues. CDR1 and CDR2 (germline): SGDLS, YYNGEE. Trimming left V 1 base short and J 4 bases short, with 24 bases between. CDR3 coding DNA: TGTGCCAGCAGCGTATCCCCGGGATATCTTCAACGCCACGGAAACACCATATATTTT. It specifies CASSVSPGYLQRHGNTIYF.

This chain joins TRBV5-5 and TRBJ1-2; D is possibly TRBD1 (5 bases). This CDR3 contains 12 residues. Deletions cut 3 bases from V and 8 bases from J, with 11 bases between. In germline, CDR1 is SGHKS, CDR2 YYEKEE (reference sequence). CDR3 nucleotide sequence: TGTGCCAGCAGCTGGGGGGGAGCAGGCTACACCTTC. Residues: CASSWGGAGYTF.

This clone was detected only a few times. The chain combines TRBV30 with TRBJ1-2; D call uncertain. Deletions cut 0 bases from V and 0 bases from J, with 5 bases between. Germline values: CDR1 GTSNPN, CDR2 SVGIG (reference sequence). The CDR3 is 13 amino acids. CDR3 region: CAWSVGPNYGYTF. The CDR3 DNA sequence: TGTGCCTGGAGTGTTGGGCCTAACTATGGCTACACCTTC.

The chain uses TRBV5-5 and TRBJ1-1; no firm D call. This CDR3 has 14 residues. V gave up 0 bases and J gave up 10 bases, with 16 bases separating them. Germline V gene sequence: CDR1 SGHKS, CDR2 YYEKEE (reference sequence). CDR3 in DNA: TGTGCCAGCAGCTTGGTATCGGTCCTCAACGCAGCTTTCTTT. It codes for CASSLVSVLNAAFF.

The chain carries TRBV19 and TRBJ2-7, with a weak D call TRBD1 (6 bases). There are 13 residues in the CDR3. Germline values: CDR1 LNHDA, CDR2 SQIVND (reference sequence). V lost 8 bases and J 0 bases, leaving 11 bases between the germline ends. The CDR3 DNA follows: TGTGCCAGTGCCAGACAGGTCTCCTACGAGCAGTACTTC. This codes for CASARQVSYEQYF.

The table lists this clone with a count of one. The rearrangement joins TRBV10-3 to TRBJ1-1; D is ambiguous. V lost 3 bases to trimming and J lost 5 bases, with 13 bases between them. Germline assignment: CDR1 ENHRY and CDR2 SYGVKD. The CDR3 spans 14 residues. In nucleotides, the CDR3 is TGTGCCATCAGTGATACGGCGGGGAAGACTGAAGCTTTCTTT. Amino acid sequence: CAISDTAGKTEAFF.

This sequence joins TRBV27 and TRBJ1-2; 9 bases line up with TRBD1. V was clipped by 4 bases and J by 7 bases; unmatched bases: 4. Per the germline V gene, CDR1 is MNHEY and CDR2 is SMNVEV (reference sequence). The CDR3 spans 13 residues. The CDR3 loop reads CASSSGTGFGYTF. The CDR3 DNA follows: TGTGCCAGCAGTTCCGGGACAGGGTTTGGCTACACCTTC.

The V call is TRBV6-1, the J call TRBJ2-6, with unresolved D. Germline V lookup: CDR1 MNHNS, CDR2 SASEGT. This CDR3 has 16 amino acids. The V end was cut by 2 bases, the J end by 0 bases, with 8 bases between. In DNA form, the CDR3 reads TGTGCCAGCAGTGAACTAAGGAGCTCTGGGGCCAACGTCCTGACTTTC. Encoded protein: CASSELRSSGANVLTF.

The rearrangement joins TRBV5-1 to TRBJ1-2; TRBD1 is a possible D gene (6 bases). The CDR3 extends over 15 amino acids. The V gene lost 4 bases and the J gene lost 2 bases, with 15 bases spanning the gap. The germline CDR1 and CDR2 sequences are SGHRS and YFSETQ. Here the CDR3 reads CASSPQGLSNYGYTF. The CDR3 bases are TGCGCCAGCAGCCCCCAGGGGCTTTCCAACTATGGCTACACCTTC. Together with reference TRBV5-1 and TRBJ1-2, the CDR3 gives the full variable domain: KAGVTQTPRYLIKTRGQQVTLSCSPISGHRSVSWYQQTPGQGLQFLFEYFSETQRNKGNFPGRFSGRQFSNSRSEMNVSTLELGDSALYLCASSPQGLSNYGYTFGSGTRLTVV.

The CDR3 coding sequence is TGTGCCACCAGGACAGGGCCGAATCAGCCCCAGCATTTT. As protein: CATRTGPNQPQHF. The chain has TRBV19 and TRBJ1-5; 8 bases fit TRBD1. J lost 4 bases, V lost 10 bases, and 6 bases had no gene match. Germline CDR1 is LNHDA and CDR2 is SQIVND (reference sequence). This CDR3 has 13 residues. The entire variable domain, with the rest obtained from reference TRBV19 and TRBJ1-5, is as follows: DGGITQSPKYLFRKEGQNVTLSCEQNLNHDAMYWYRQDPGQGLRLIYYSQIVNDFQKGDIAEGYSVSREKKESFPLTVTSAQKNPTAFYLCATRTGPNQPQHFGDGTRLSIL.

The rearrangement uses TRBV18 and TRBJ2-3; D is uncertain. CDR3 size: 15 residues. Trimming removed 3 bases from V and 0 bases from J, with 10 bases in between. CDR1 and CDR2 (germline): KGHSH, LQKENI. CDR3 protein: CASSPTLGSTDTQYF. DNA for the CDR3: TGTGCCAGCTCACCCACGCTAGGTAGCACAGATACGCAGTATTTT.

This chain connects TRBV7-3 to TRBJ2-1; D may be TRBD2 (7 bases). Looked up from germline, CDR1 is SGHTA and CDR2 is FQGTGA. Trimming took off 1 base at V and 4 bases at J, with 17 bases between the two ends. CDR3 length: 17 amino acids. As DNA, the CDR3 is TGTGCCAGCAGCTTAATCGGGGGCGGGGGCCTTTACAATGAGCAGTTCTTC. Its translation is CASSLIGGGGLYNEQFF.

V and J are TRBV6-4 and TRBJ2-5; a weak D match, TRBD2 (5 bases). Trimming removed 3 bases at V and 4 bases at J, with 9 bases between. Germline CDR1 MRHNA, CDR2 SNTAGT. The CDR3 has 13 amino acids. CDR3: CASSELAGETQYF. DNA of the CDR3: TGTGCCAGCAGTGAGCTAGCTGGAGAGACCCAGTACTTC.

The sample holds one count of this clone. The chain recombines TRBV4-2 with TRBJ1-1, with a weak D call TRBD1 (6 bases). From germline, CDR1 is LGHNA and CDR2 YNFKEQ. Trimming cost V 1 base and J 1 base, with 10 bases left between them. This CDR3 has 15 amino acids. CDR3 nucleotides: TGTGCCAGCAGCCAAGTGACAGGAACGAACACTGAAGCTTTCTTT. The encoded protein is CASSQVTGTNTEAFF.

V usage is TRBV7-9 and J usage is TRBJ1-5; no reliable D call. Germline-derived CDR1 and CDR2 are SEHNR and FQNEAQ (reference sequence). The CDR3 runs to 13 residues. V shed 0 bases and J shed 8 bases, with 8 bases lying between them. This CDR3 reads CASSLARGEPQHF. The CDR3, as DNA: TGTGCCAGCAGCTTAGCGCGGGGAGAGCCCCAGCATTTT.

The chain combines TRBV5-1 with TRBJ1-3, with unresolved D. V dropped 0 bases and J dropped 8 bases, with 12 bases sitting between them. Germline CDR1 SGHRS, CDR2 YFSETQ. The CDR3 consists of 14 residues. The CDR3 nucleotides are TGCGCCAGCAGCTTGGGAGACGAGCGGGACACCATATATTTT. Translation gives CASSLGDERDTIYF. The variable domain in full, with the rest retrieved from reference TRBV5-1 and TRBJ1-3, is KAGVTQTPRYLIKTRGQQVTLSCSPISGHRSVSWYQQTPGQGLQFLFEYFSETQRNKGNFPGRFSGRQFSNSRSEMNVSTLELGDSALYLCASSLGDERDTIYFGEGSWLTVV.

This clone occurred once. The CDR3: CASSPLGQGNTEAFF. Here the CDR3 DNA reads TGTGCCAGCTCACCACTTGGTCAGGGGAACACTGAAGCTTTCTTT. J is TRBJ1-1 and V is TRBV18, with D possibly matching TRBD1 (5 bases). Trimming left V 1 base short and J 1 base short, with 10 bases between. The germline gives CDR1 KGHSH, CDR2 LQKENI. The length of the CDR3 is 15 residues.

Only one count was recorded for this clone. This chain links TRBV3-1 (or the pseudogene TRBV3-2) with TRBJ2-5; maybe TRBD2 (6 bases). The CDR3 covers 15 residues. The germline CDR1 and CDR2 sequences are LGHDT and YNNKEL (reference sequence). V was cut by 1 base and J by 2 bases, with 11 bases left in between. The DNA of the CDR3 is TGTGCCAGCAGCCAAGGGCGGGATTTTCAAGAGACCCAGTACTTC. Amino acids: CASSQGRDFQETQYF.

The chain joins TRBV6-5 to TRBJ1-2, with 7 positions matching TRBD1. The CDR3 has 14 residues. Germline V lookup: CDR1 MNHEY, CDR2 SVGAGI. Losses at the gene ends were 6 bases for V and 0 bases for J; bases not matched to a gene: 4. The CDR3 bases are TGTGCCAGCAGCCTGGGACAGTCTAACTATGGCTACACCTTC. Its translation: CASSLGQSNYGYTF.

The V and J genes are TRBV5-6 and TRBJ1-1; 7 positions match TRBD1. The CDR3 is 16 residues long. Per the germline V gene, CDR1 is SGHDT and CDR2 is YYEEEE. V lost 4 bases and J lost 5; bases outside the gene matches: 14. The CDR3 loop reads CASSLLDRLLGTEAFF. In DNA form, the CDR3 reads TGTGCCAGCAGCCTACTGGACAGGCTCTTGGGGACTGAAGCTTTCTTT. Filled out from reference TRBV5-6 and TRBJ1-1, the complete variable domain reads DAGVTQSPTHLIKTRGQQVTLRCSPKSGHDTVSWYQQALGQGPQFIFQYYEEEERQRGNFPDRFSGHQFPNYSSELNVNALLLGDSALYLCASSLLDRLLGTEAFFGQGTRLTVV.

The chain employs TRBV28 and TRBJ1-4; no firm D call. Trimming left V 6 bases short and J 7 bases short, with 15 bases between. The germline gives CDR1 MDHEN, CDR2 SYDVKM. The CDR3 totals 14 residues. CDR3 nucleotide sequence: TGTGCCAGCAGCAGCTTACTATTGGTTGAAAAACTGTTTTTT. Translated, it gives CASSSLLLVEKLFF. Full variable domain (missing parts from reference TRBV28 and TRBJ1-4): DVKVTQSSRYLVKRTGEKVFLECVQDMDHENMFWYRQDPGLGLRLIYFSYDVKMKEKGDIPEGYSVSREKKERFSLILESASTNQTSMYLCASSSLLLVEKLFFGSGTQLSVL.

The rearrangement uses TRBV6-5 and TRBJ1-1; D is unclear. CDR3 size: 15 residues. Germline V gene sequence: CDR1 MNHEY, CDR2 SVGAGI. V lost 8 bases, J lost 3 bases, and 19 bases lay in between. The CDR3 spells CASSQAGLEDTEAFF. Written as DNA, the CDR3 is TGTGCCAGCTCTCAAGCGGGGTTGGAGGACACTGAAGCTTTCTTT.

The table lists this clone with a few counts. The chain combines TRBV7-9 with TRBJ1-5, with 8 bases lining up with TRBD1. The trim removed 4 bases at V and 2 bases at J, leaving 1 base unmatched. Germline CDR1 is SEHNR and CDR2 is FQNEAQ (reference sequence). The CDR3 spans 14 residues. For the CDR3, the DNA is TGTGCCAGCAGCTCGGGACAGGGCAATCAGCCCCAGCATTTT. This sequence encodes CASSSGQGNQPQHF.

The chain carries TRBV5-1 and TRBJ2-1; weak D call: TRBD1 (6 bases). The germline V gene encodes CDR1 SGHRS and CDR2 YFSETQ. V was trimmed by 0 bases and J by 7 bases, leaving 17 bases between them. This CDR3 is built from 16 residues. As DNA, the CDR3 is TGCGCCAGCAGCTTGGTGCTTCGGGTTAGGGGGAATGAGCAGTTCTTC. Residues: CASSLVLRVRGNEQFF.

V usage is TRBV18 and J usage is TRBJ2-3; D remains unclear. Germline assignment: CDR1 KGHSH and CDR2 LQKENI. CDR3 length equals 11 residues. The V gene lost 6 bases and the J gene lost 2 bases, with 3 bases spanning the gap. The CDR3 nucleotides read TGTGCCAGCTCCTTCACAGATACGCAGTATTTT. It translates to CASSFTDTQYF.

This chain joins TRBV7-9 and TRBJ1-2, with D perhaps TRBD1 (5 bases). V was shortened by 0 bases and J by 4 bases, with 9 bases between the two germline ends. The CDR3 is 14 residues long. CDR1 and CDR2 (germline): SEHNR, FQNEAQ (reference sequence). The CDR3 reads CASSLAAGTYGYTF. CDR3 sequence (DNA): TGTGCCAGCAGCTTAGCTGCGGGGACCTATGGCTACACCTTC.

This clone was observed a handful of times. The chain recombines TRBV29-1 with TRBJ1-1; D unresolved. The V end lost 7 bases, the J end lost 4 bases, and 10 bases lay between the germline ends. From germline, CDR1 is SQVTM and CDR2 ANQGSEA. The CDR3 contains 11 residues. CDR3 DNA: TGCAGCGGACACACTTTCACTGAAGCTTTCTTT. It translates to CSGHTFTEAFF.